One sample yielded the 30 T cell receptor beta chains listed below, sequenced in a study of cytomegalovirus exposure and HLA in healthy donors. The repertoire was sequenced with immunoSEQ multiplex PCR; TCRdb's copy has only in-frame clones and lacks some. The table has around 150,000 clones, approximately 90% seen once; the top ten hold around 0.7%. The material sequenced was PBMCs. The receptors derive from a man aged 18 to 30 in good health and CMV-seronegative.

This chain joins TRBV18 and TRBJ1-2, with D uncertain. The CDR3 consists of 14 residues. Trimming took 2 bases from V and 0 from J, leaving 7 bases between them. Germline values: CDR1 KGHSH, CDR2 LQKENI. The CDR3 DNA follows: TGTGCCAGCTCACCAACTTCAACTAACTATGGCTACACCTTC. This translates into CASSPTSTNYGYTF.

CDR3 amino acids: CASSQEGLAGERCEQYF. DNA for the CDR3: TGTGCCAGCAGCCAAGAGGGGCTAGCGGGGGAGCGGTGCGAGCAGTACTTC. This chain links TRBV4-2 with TRBJ2-7, with 10 bases identical to TRBD2. The CDR3 runs to 17 residues. CDR1 LGHNA and CDR2 YNFKEQ come from the germline V gene. The junction had 11 bases not matched to a gene; V was cut back by 0 bases and J by 6 bases.

The sample holds one count of this clone. This sequence joins TRBV15 and TRBJ2-2, with D perhaps TRBD2 (6 bases). This CDR3 has 16 amino acids. V dropped 0 bases and J dropped 6 bases, with 14 bases sitting between them. Germline CDR1 reads LNHNV; CDR2 reads YYDKDF (reference sequence). The CDR3 DNA follows: TGTGCCACCAGCAGAGATAGTCGGAGGGAAGCCGGGGAGCTGTTTTTT. It yields the protein CATSRDSRREAGELFF.

This clone came up a few times. V usage is TRBV18 and J usage is TRBJ1-1; possibly TRBD1 for D (6 bases). The germline V gene encodes CDR1 KGHSH and CDR2 LQKENI. V lost 4 bases to trimming and J lost 5 bases, with 8 bases between them. The length of the CDR3 is 12 residues. Written as DNA, the CDR3 is TGTGCCAGCTCACACAGGGATACTGAAGCTTTCTTT. Encoded protein: CASSHRDTEAFF.

This sequence joins TRBV27 and TRBJ1-3; TRBD1 matches at 7 bases. The V gene end was trimmed by 3 bases and the J gene end by 4 bases; junction bases not matched to a gene: 3. Germline CDR1 and CDR2: MNHEY and SMNVEV (reference sequence). CDR3 length: 14 amino acids. This chain's CDR3 is CASSLTGSGNTIYF. CDR3 DNA sequence: TGTGCCAGCAGTTTGACAGGGTCAGGAAACACCATATATTTT.

The rearrangement uses TRBV27 and TRBJ2-3; TRBD1 is a possible D gene (6 bases). Germline CDR1 MNHEY, CDR2 SMNVEV (reference sequence). Trimming pared 2 bases from V and 2 bases from J, leaving 11 bases between. The CDR3 is 15 residues long. In DNA form, the CDR3 reads TGTGCCAGCAGTTTAGGCAGGGGAACCACAGATACGCAGTATTTT. This sequence encodes CASSLGRGTTDTQYF.

The V call is TRBV15, the J call TRBJ1-5; D remains unclear. This CDR3 spans 13 amino acids. Germline CDR1 reads LNHNV; CDR2 reads YYDKDF (reference sequence). V was cut by 2 bases and J by 6 bases, with 8 bases left in between. The CDR3 region has the DNA TGTGCCACCAGCAGACTGACGGGTCAGCCCCAGCATTTT. Translating it yields CATSRLTGQPQHF.

J is TRBJ2-3 and V is TRBV11-1; no firm D call. Trimming took off 5 bases at V and 3 bases at J, with 6 bases between the two ends. The CDR3 contains 12 residues. Germline V gene sequence: CDR1 SGHAT, CDR2 FQDESV (reference sequence). The CDR3 nucleotides are TGTGCCAGCAGCCGTATAACAGATACGCAGTATTTT. Its protein product is CASSRITDTQYF. Together with reference TRBV11-1 and TRBJ2-3, the CDR3 gives the full variable domain: EAEVAQSPRYKITEKSQAVAFWCDPISGHATLYWYRQILGQGPELLVQFQDESVVDDSQLPKDRFSAERLKGVDSTLKIQPAELGDSAMYLCASSRITDTQYFGPGTRLTVL.

The chain carries TRBV5-6 and TRBJ1-1, with 11 bases lining up with TRBD1. The CDR3 spans 16 residues. Unmatched junction bases numbered 10, after V lost 2 bases and J lost 7 bases. Germline loops: CDR1 SGHDT, CDR2 YYEEEE. The CDR3 spells CASSFWSGTGGGEAFF. CDR3 DNA: TGTGCCAGCAGCTTTTGGTCCGGGACAGGGGGTGGTGAAGCTTTCTTT.

The gene calls are TRBV19 and TRBJ2-7; a weak D match, TRBD1 (6 bases). V gave up 8 bases and J gave up 3 bases, with 23 bases separating them. This CDR3 comprises 16 residues. Per the germline V gene, CDR1 is LNHDA and CDR2 is SQIVND (reference sequence). The DNA for the CDR3 is TGTGCCAGTCTCACTGCCTCCGGGACAAGGGACTACGAGCAGTACGTC. This encodes CASLTASGTRDYEQYV.

V gene TRBV13 combines with J gene TRBJ1-1, with D unclear. CDR1 is PRHDT and CDR2 is FYEKMQ in the germline V gene (reference sequence). The CDR3 runs to 14 residues. Trimming shortened V by 4 bases and J by 0 bases, and 9 bases separated the two germline ends. The CDR3 sequence: CASSSPPMNTEAFF. Written as DNA, the CDR3 is TGTGCCAGCAGCTCCCCCCCTATGAACACTGAAGCTTTCTTT.

The V call is TRBV19, the J call TRBJ1-4; D is ambiguous. This CDR3 comprises 12 residues. V lost 1 base and J 5 bases, leaving 2 bases between the germline ends. Germline V gene sequence: CDR1 LNHDA, CDR2 SQIVND (reference sequence). The CDR3 here is CASSIANEKLFF. Written as DNA, the CDR3 is TGTGCCAGTAGTATAGCAAATGAAAAACTGTTTTTT.

The chain carries TRBV7-9 and TRBJ1-5; 9 positions agree with TRBD1. From germline, CDR1 is SEHNR and CDR2 FQNEAQ (reference sequence). The CDR3 is 15 residues long. V trimming: 3 bases; J trimming: 7 bases; junction bases outside the gene matches: 7. The CDR3 sequence: CASSLTGGSLQPQHF. The CDR3, as DNA: TGTGCCAGCAGCTTGACAGGGGGTAGCCTGCAGCCCCAGCATTTT.

The V gene is TRBV15, the J gene TRBJ2-1; 8 bases align to TRBD2. Germline V gene data show CDR1 as LNHNV and CDR2 as YYDKDF (reference sequence). J gave up 8 bases and V 6 bases, and 12 bases lay outside the gene matches. CDR3 length: 15 residues. CDR3 region: CATSKAGGGFYEQFF. The CDR3 nucleotides read TGTGCCACCAGTAAGGCCGGGGGGGGGTTCTATGAGCAGTTCTTC.

The chain has TRBV7-8 and TRBJ2-2, with D perhaps matching TRBD2 (5 bases). Germline CDR1 is SGHVS and CDR2 is FQNEAQ. Trimming pared 2 bases from V and 5 bases from J, leaving 15 bases between. The CDR3 spans 16 residues. The CDR3 region is CASSLYRGVRTGELFF. CDR3 DNA: TGTGCCAGCAGCTTATATCGGGGAGTGCGTACCGGGGAGCTGTTTTTT. The full variable domain, its missing parts supplied by reference TRBV7-8 and TRBJ2-2, is GAGVSQSPRYKVAKRGQDVALRCDPISGHVSLFWYQQALGQGPEFLTYFQNEAQLDKSGLPSDRFFAERPEGSVSTLKIQRTQQEDSAVYLCASSLYRGVRTGELFFGEGSRLTVL.

The DNA of the CDR3 is TGTGCCAGCAGCCAAACCGACAGCTCGAATTCACCCCTCCACTTT. This codes for CASSQTDSSNSPLHF. The rearrangement uses TRBV14 and TRBJ1-6; tentative D call: TRBD1 (5 bases). The V end lost 2 bases, the J end lost 7 bases, and 12 bases lay between the germline ends. This CDR3 has 15 residues. Germline CDR1 is SGHDN and CDR2 is FVKESK.

V and J are TRBV5-1 and TRBJ2-5; 9 bases match TRBD1. Germline V gives CDR1 SGHRS, CDR2 YFSETQ. J was trimmed by 5 bases and V by 4 bases; bases with no gene match: 9. This CDR3 has 15 amino acids. The CDR3 DNA reads TGCGCCAGCAGCGGCGGGACAGGGTACAGGGAGACCCAGTACTTC. Its protein is CASSGGTGYRETQYF.

The V and J genes are TRBV4-2 and TRBJ1-1; maybe TRBD1 (6 bases). There are 14 residues in the CDR3. The germline gives CDR1 LGHNA, CDR2 YNFKEQ. With 4 bases removed from V and 1 base from J, the gap between germline ends came to 10 bases. CDR3 amino acids: CASSRPGQNTEAFF. The CDR3 DNA reads TGTGCCAGCAGCCGCCCGGGACAGAACACTGAAGCTTTCTTT.

The chain has TRBV5-6 and TRBJ2-2; TRBD2 matches at 8 bases. Losses at the gene ends were 4 bases for V and 2 bases for J; bases not matched to a gene: 13. Per the germline V gene, CDR1 is SGHDT and CDR2 is YYEEEE. The CDR3 runs to 18 residues. The CDR3 DNA reads TGTGCCAGCAGCGGAGGAGCTCCCGGGGGGGATAACACCGGGGAGCTGTTTTTT. Protein product: CASSGGAPGGDNTGELFF. Full variable domain (rest looked up from reference TRBV5-6 and TRBJ2-2): DAGVTQSPTHLIKTRGQQVTLRCSPKSGHDTVSWYQQALGQGPQFIFQYYEEEERQRGNFPDRFSGHQFPNYSSELNVNALLLGDSALYLCASSGGAPGGDNTGELFFGEGSRLTVL.

The CDR3 DNA follows: TGTGCCAGCAGCCTTCTGGGGACTAGGGGGACTGAGCAGTTCTTC. This sequence encodes CASSLLGTRGTEQFF. The V and J genes are TRBV9 and TRBJ2-1; 8 bases fit TRBD2. Germline V gene sequence: CDR1 SGDLS, CDR2 YYNGEE. V lost 4 bases and J lost 9; bases outside the gene matches: 12. The CDR3 covers 15 residues.

This chain joins TRBV27 and TRBJ2-7; maybe TRBD1 (6 bases). The V end lost 2 bases, the J end lost 2 bases, and 13 bases lay between the germline ends. The germline V gene encodes CDR1 MNHEY and CDR2 SMNVEV (reference sequence). This CDR3 spans 15 amino acids. CDR3 amino acids: CASSLRRGGPYEQYF. The CDR3, as DNA: TGTGCCAGCAGTTTACGGAGAGGGGGACCCTACGAGCAGTACTTC.

The chain is built from TRBV25-1 and TRBJ1-3; TRBD1 might be the D (5 bases). This CDR3 spans 14 amino acids. V was shortened by 2 bases and J by 3 bases, with 8 bases between the two germline ends. CDR1 and CDR2 (germline): MGHDK, SYGVNS. This CDR3 is CASSELGHGNTIYF. CDR3 DNA sequence: TGTGCCAGCAGTGAACTGGGGCATGGAAACACCATATATTTT.

The CDR3 loop is CASSPRTSGRLGDTQYF. The DNA of the CDR3 is TGTGCCAGCTCACCTCGGACTAGCGGGAGGCTCGGAGATACGCAGTATTTT. The V gene is TRBV18, the J gene TRBJ2-3; 14 bases map to TRBD2. Germline V gene data show CDR1 as KGHSH and CDR2 as LQKENI. The CDR3 length is 17 residues. With V trimmed by 3 bases and J by 5 bases, 7 bases remained unmatched.

In this sample, this clone turned up a few times. The chain is built from TRBV6-6 and TRBJ2-7; 13 bases are shared with TRBD2. Germline V gene data show CDR1 as MNHNY and CDR2 as SVGAGI (reference sequence). The CDR3 covers 14 residues. V lost 5 bases, J lost 2 bases, and 0 bases stayed unmatched. CDR3 coding DNA: TGTGCCAGCAGTGGGACTAGCGGGACCTACGAGCAGTACGTC. This gives the protein CASSGTSGTYEQYV.

The gene calls are TRBV9 and TRBJ1-6; D uncertain. Germline V gives CDR1 SGDLS, CDR2 YYNGEE. The CDR3 extends over 15 amino acids. With 3 bases removed from V and 10 bases from J, the gap between germline ends came to 17 bases. In DNA, the CDR3 is TGTGCCAGCAGCGCCGGGGTTTTTTCTGGCTCACCCCTCCACTTT. Translating gives CASSAGVFSGSPLHF.

The chain couples TRBV7-9 to TRBJ1-2; no clear D. The CDR3 sequence is 14 residues long. Looked up from germline, CDR1 is SEHNR and CDR2 is FQNEAQ (reference sequence). The germline V and J ends were trimmed by 5 bases and 1 base, with 11 bases remaining between them. The CDR3 region has the DNA TGTGCCAGCAGCCCTACCGCCGTTAACTATGGCTACACCTTC. Translated: CASSPTAVNYGYTF.

The chain links TRBV19 to TRBJ1-5; 9 bases align to TRBD1. Germline V lookup: CDR1 LNHDA, CDR2 SQIVND (reference sequence). Unmatched junction bases numbered 10, after V lost 9 bases and J lost 7 bases. The CDR3 is 14 amino acids. The CDR3 loop is CASKVQGARQPQHF. DNA for the CDR3: TGTGCCAGCAAGGTACAGGGGGCAAGGCAGCCCCAGCATTTT. The full variable domain, rest sourced from reference TRBV19 and TRBJ1-5, is DGGITQSPKYLFRKEGQNVTLSCEQNLNHDAMYWYRQDPGQGLRLIYYSQIVNDFQKGDIAEGYSVSREKKESFPLTVTSAQKNPTAFYLCASKVQGARQPQHFGDGTRLSIL.

The chain carries TRBV2 and TRBJ2-3; 8 bases line up with TRBD2. V was clipped by 6 bases and J by 5 bases; unmatched bases: 4. This CDR3 region has 13 residues. From germline, CDR1 is SNHLY and CDR2 FYNNEI. CDR3 sequence (DNA): TGTGCCAGCAGGGCAGCGGGGGTAGATACGCAGTATTTT. The encoded protein is CASRAAGVDTQYF.

The rearrangement uses TRBV6-6 and TRBJ1-2; no clear D gene. Between the trimmed V and J ends, which lost 2 bases and 10 bases, there was a span of 17 bases. Per the germline V gene, CDR1 is MNHNY and CDR2 is SVGAGI (reference sequence). This CDR3 has 14 amino acids. CDR3 residues: CASSYPGLVRVYTF. The CDR3 region has the DNA TGTGCCAGCAGTTACCCAGGTCTAGTGAGGGTCTACACCTTC.

J is TRBJ1-1 and V is TRBV28; D possibly corresponds to TRBD1 (5 bases). V shed 5 bases and J shed 8 bases, with 18 bases lying between them. Germline V CDR1 and CDR2: MDHEN, SYDVKM. The CDR3 runs 14 residues. The CDR3 spells CASSPQAPLGEAFF. As DNA, the CDR3 is TGTGCCAGCAGTCCACAGGCCCCTTTGGGCGAAGCTTTCTTT.